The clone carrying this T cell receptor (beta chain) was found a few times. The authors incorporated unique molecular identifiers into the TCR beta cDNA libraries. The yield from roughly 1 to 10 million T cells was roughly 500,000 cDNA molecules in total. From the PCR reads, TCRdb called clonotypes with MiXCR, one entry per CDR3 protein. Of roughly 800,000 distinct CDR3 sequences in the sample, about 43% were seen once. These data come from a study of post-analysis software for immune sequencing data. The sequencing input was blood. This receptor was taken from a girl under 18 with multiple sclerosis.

The DNA of the CDR3 is TGTGCCAGCAGCCTTGGCTCTCCGGAGCATGGCTACACCTTC. Amino acid sequence: CASSLGSPEHGYTF. The chain recombines TRBV3-1 with TRBJ1-2; D is ambiguous. V dropped 4 bases and J dropped 6 bases, with 15 bases sitting between them. Germline loops: CDR1 LGHDT, CDR2 YNNKEL (reference sequence). The CDR3 is 14 amino acids.